The 4 T cell receptor beta chains reported below all come from one sample, sequenced in a study of blood T cell repertoires in COVID-19. Clones were sequenced by immunoSEQ multiplex PCR, and TCRdb holds only the in-frame ones, with some missing. The sample shows more than 250,000 clones, 89% of them seen only once. Sequences were obtained from peripheral blood. The source is a young man who had recovered from COVID-19.

In this sample, this clone turned up a few times. This chain uses TRBV19 with TRBJ1-3; D gene uncertain. CDR1 and CDR2 (germline): LNHDA, SQIVND (reference sequence). V was clipped by 2 bases and J by 0 bases, with 11 bases between them. The CDR3 runs to 16 residues. In DNA, the CDR3 is TGTGCCAGTAGTATAAAGGGAGAACTCTCTGGAAACACCATATATTTT. It encodes CASSIKGELSGNTIYF.

This chain connects TRBV30 to TRBJ1-1; D call uncertain. Per the germline V gene, CDR1 is GTSNPN and CDR2 is SVGIG (reference sequence). The CDR3 covers 13 residues. The V gene lost 5 bases and the J gene lost 0 bases, with 10 bases spanning the gap. DNA of the CDR3: TGTGCCTGGGCCCAAACATTGAACACTGAAGCTTTCTTT. Translated, it gives CAWAQTLNTEAFF. The full variable domain, rest sourced from reference TRBV30 and TRBJ1-1, is SQTIHQWPATLVQPVGSPLSLECTVEGTSNPNLYWYRQAAGRGLQLLFYSVGIGQISSEVPQNLSASRPQDRQFILSSKKLLLSDSGFYLCAWAQTLNTEAFFGQGTRLTVV.

This CDR3 reads CASSPLGRDSPLHF. Here the CDR3 DNA reads TGTGCCAGCAGCCCCTTGGGGAGGGACTCACCCCTCCACTTT. The chain is built from TRBV4-2 and TRBJ1-6; D perhaps matches TRBD1 (5 bases). CDR3 length equals 14 residues. Germline V gives CDR1 LGHNA, CDR2 YNFKEQ. The V and J ends lost 4 bases and 10 bases respectively, with 14 bases between them.

The chain joins TRBV7-3 to TRBJ2-7; D perhaps matches TRBD2 (5 bases). V shed 0 bases and J shed 3 bases, with 9 bases lying between them. Looked up from germline, CDR1 is SGHTA and CDR2 is FQGTGA. The CDR3 totals 14 residues. The CDR3 region has the DNA TGTGCCAGCAGCTTAACAAGGACTGACTACGAGCAGTACTTC. Its protein is CASSLTRTDYEQYF.